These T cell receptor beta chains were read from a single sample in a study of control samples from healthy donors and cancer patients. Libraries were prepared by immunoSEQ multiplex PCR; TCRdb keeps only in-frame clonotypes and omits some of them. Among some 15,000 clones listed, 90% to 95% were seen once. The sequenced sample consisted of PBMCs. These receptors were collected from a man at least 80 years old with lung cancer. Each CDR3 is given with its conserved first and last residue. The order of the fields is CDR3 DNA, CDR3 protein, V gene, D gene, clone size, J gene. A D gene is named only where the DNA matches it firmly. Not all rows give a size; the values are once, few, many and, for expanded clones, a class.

DNA: TGCGCCAGCAGCCAAGCCGGGACTTACAATGAGCAGTTCTTC; CDR3: CASSQAGTYNEQFF; V: TRBV4-1; D: -; size: -; J: TRBJ2-1
DNA: TGCGCCAGCAGCTCCCAGACAGTGAACACTGAAGCTTTCTTT; CDR3: CASSSQTVNTEAFF; V: TRBV5-1; D: -; size: -; J: TRBJ1-1
DNA: TGTGCCAGCAGTGTTTGGGAGAGGGGCCGTAATCAGCCCCAGCATTTT; CDR3: CASSVWERGRNQPQHF; V: TRBV6-1; D: -; size: few; J: TRBJ1-5
DNA: TGCAGTGCTAGTACGGGGAGGAGAGACTATGGCTACACCTTC; CDR3: CSASTGRRDYGYTF; V: TRBV20-1; D: -; size: -; J: TRBJ1-2
DNA: TGCGCCAGCAGCTTAGGAGGGACTAACTATGGCTACACCTTC; CDR3: CASSLGGTNYGYTF; V: TRBV5-1; D: -; size: -; J: TRBJ1-2
DNA: TGTGCCAGCAGCCGACGGTTGAACACTGAAGCTTTCTTT; CDR3: CASSRRLNTEAFF; V: TRBV12-3/TRBV12-4; D: -; size: -; J: TRBJ1-1
DNA: TGTGCCAGCAGCTCGGCCAGGAACTATGGCTACACCTTC; CDR3: CASSSARNYGYTF; V: TRBV11-2; D: -; size: once; J: TRBJ1-2
DNA: TGTGCCAGCAGCCAGGGCTCGACAGGGAACACTGAAGCTTTCTTT; CDR3: CASSQGSTGNTEAFF; V: TRBV3-1/TRBV3-2; D: -; size: -; J: TRBJ1-1
DNA: TGTGCCAGCAGCGACATCCGGGACAGGGGGAGTGGAAACACCATATATTTT; CDR3: CASSDIRDRGSGNTIYF; V: TRBV5-5; D: TRBD1; size: -; J: TRBJ1-3
DNA: TGTGCCAGTCGACAGCTCCTAAATCAGCCCCAGCATTTT; CDR3: CASRQLLNQPQHF; V: TRBV6-5; D: -; size: -; J: TRBJ1-5
DNA: TGCGCCAGCATACGGGGGGGTGGTATAACCGGGGAGCTGTTTTTT; CDR3: CASIRGGGITGELFF; V: TRBV10-1; D: TRBD2; size: -; J: TRBJ2-2
DNA: TGCGCCAGCAGCTTGGGGGCGACAGGGAACACTGAAGCTTTCTTT; CDR3: CASSLGATGNTEAFF; V: TRBV5-1; D: -; size: -; J: TRBJ1-1
DNA: TGCGCCAGCAGCTCGGGACAGGGGAACACCGGGGAGCTGTTTTTT; CDR3: CASSSGQGNTGELFF; V: TRBV5-1; D: TRBD1; size: -; J: TRBJ2-2
DNA: TGTGCCAGCAGCTGGAATAGCGGGGGGGCAGGGGAGACCCAGTACTTC; CDR3: CASSWNSGGAGETQYF; V: TRBV5-4; D: TRBD2; size: -; J: TRBJ2-5
DNA: TGTGCCAGTAAGACAGACAACCACAATCAGCCCCAGCATTTT; CDR3: CASKTDNHNQPQHF; V: TRBV19; D: -; size: -; J: TRBJ1-5
DNA: TGTGCCAGCAATTCCCCGGCGGTCTCCTACGAGCAGTACTTC; CDR3: CASNSPAVSYEQYF; V: TRBV2; D: -; size: once; J: TRBJ2-7
DNA: TGTGCCAGCAGTGATGGTCCAAGTGTGGGGCTCACCTTC; CDR3: CASSDGPSVGLTF; V: TRBV6-1; D: -; size: -; J: TRBJ1-2
DNA: TGTGCCAGCAGTACGACTAGCGGGTCTCACCTCAGCACAGATACGCAGTATTTT; CDR3: CASSTTSGSHLSTDTQYF; V: TRBV28; D: TRBD2; size: -; J: TRBJ2-3
DNA: TGTGCCAGCAGCTCCCGCTACAATGAGCAGTTCTTC; CDR3: CASSSRYNEQFF; V: TRBV7-2; D: -; size: -; J: TRBJ2-1